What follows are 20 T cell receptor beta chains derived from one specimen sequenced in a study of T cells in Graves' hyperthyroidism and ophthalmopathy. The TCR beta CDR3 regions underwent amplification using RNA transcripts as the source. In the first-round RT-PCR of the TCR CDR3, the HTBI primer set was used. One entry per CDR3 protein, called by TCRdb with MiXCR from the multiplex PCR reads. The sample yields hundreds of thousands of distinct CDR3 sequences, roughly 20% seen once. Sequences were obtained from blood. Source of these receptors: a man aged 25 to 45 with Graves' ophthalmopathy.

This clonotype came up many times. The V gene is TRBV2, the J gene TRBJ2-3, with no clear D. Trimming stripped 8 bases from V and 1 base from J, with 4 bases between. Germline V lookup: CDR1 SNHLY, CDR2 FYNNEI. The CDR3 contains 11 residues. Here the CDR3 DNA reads TGTGCCAGCCACGGCACAGATACGCAGTATTTT. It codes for CASHGTDTQYF.

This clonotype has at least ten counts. The CDR3 DNA is TGTGCCAGCAGAATAGGGACAACTGTGAACACTGAAGCTTTCTTT. Its translation is CASRIGTTVNTEAFF. This sequence joins TRBV11-2 and TRBJ1-1, with D possibly TRBD1 on 6 matching bases. The CDR3 covers 15 residues. V was pared by 6 bases and J by 0 bases, with 14 bases between. Germline loops: CDR1 SGHAT, CDR2 FQNNGV.

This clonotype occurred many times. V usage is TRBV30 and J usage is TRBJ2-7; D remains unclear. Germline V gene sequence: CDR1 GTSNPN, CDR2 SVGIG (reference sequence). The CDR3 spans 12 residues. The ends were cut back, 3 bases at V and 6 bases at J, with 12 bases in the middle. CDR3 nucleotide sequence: TGTGCCTGGAGAAAGCTCGGGCGCGAGCAGTACTTC. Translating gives CAWRKLGREQYF.

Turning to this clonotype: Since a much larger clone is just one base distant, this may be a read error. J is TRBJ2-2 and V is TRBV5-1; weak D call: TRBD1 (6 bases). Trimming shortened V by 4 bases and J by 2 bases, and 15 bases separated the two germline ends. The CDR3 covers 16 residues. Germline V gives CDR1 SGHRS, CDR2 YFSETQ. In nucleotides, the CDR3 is TGCGCCAGCAGCGCCTCCGGGACAAGTAACACCGGGGAGCTGTTTTTT. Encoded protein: CASSASGTSNTGELFF.

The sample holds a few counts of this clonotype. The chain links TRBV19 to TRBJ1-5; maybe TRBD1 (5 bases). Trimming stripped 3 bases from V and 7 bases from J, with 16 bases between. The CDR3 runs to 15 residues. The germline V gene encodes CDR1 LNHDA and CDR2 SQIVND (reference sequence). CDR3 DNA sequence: TGTGCCAGTAGTATCGGGACCGGCCCGGGGCAGCCCCAGCATTTT. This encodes CASSIGTGPGQPQHF.

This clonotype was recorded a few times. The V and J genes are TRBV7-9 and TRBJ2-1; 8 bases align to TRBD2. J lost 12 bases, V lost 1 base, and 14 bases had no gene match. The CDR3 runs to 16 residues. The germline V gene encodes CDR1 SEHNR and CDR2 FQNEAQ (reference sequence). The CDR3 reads CASSLGSGVAGWRQFF. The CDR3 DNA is TGTGCCAGCAGCTTAGGCTCCGGGGTAGCGGGATGGAGGCAGTTCTTC.

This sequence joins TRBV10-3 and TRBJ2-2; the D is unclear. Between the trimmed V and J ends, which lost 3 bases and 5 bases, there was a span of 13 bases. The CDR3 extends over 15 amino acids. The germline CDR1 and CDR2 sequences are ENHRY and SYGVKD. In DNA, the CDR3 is TGTGCCATCAGTGAAAAGGAGTCCTCGACCGGGGAGCTGTTTTTT. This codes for CAISEKESSTGELFF.

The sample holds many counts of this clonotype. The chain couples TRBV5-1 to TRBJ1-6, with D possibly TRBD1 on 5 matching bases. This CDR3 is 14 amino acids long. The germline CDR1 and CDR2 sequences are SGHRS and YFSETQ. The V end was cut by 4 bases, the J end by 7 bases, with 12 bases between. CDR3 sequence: CASSSGTRNSPLHF. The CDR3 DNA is TGCGCCAGCAGCAGTGGGACCCGGAATTCACCCCTCCACTTT.

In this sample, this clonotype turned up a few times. CDR3: CASINRGRAGSSEQYF. The CDR3 nucleotides are TGTGCCAGCATCAATCGGGGGAGAGCGGGGAGCTCCGAGCAGTACTTC. The rearrangement uses TRBV13 and TRBJ2-7; 7 nucleotides match TRBD2. This CDR3 region has 16 residues. Trimming at V came to 7 bases and at J to 6 bases, leaving 18 bases not matched to a gene. Germline loops: CDR1 PRHDT, CDR2 FYEKMQ (reference sequence).

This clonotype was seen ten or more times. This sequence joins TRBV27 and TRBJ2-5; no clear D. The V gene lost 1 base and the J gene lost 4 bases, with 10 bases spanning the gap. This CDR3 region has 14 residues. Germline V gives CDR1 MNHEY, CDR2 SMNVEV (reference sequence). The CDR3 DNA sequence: TGTGCCAGCAGTTTATTTGAGGACGGAGAGACCCAGTACTTC. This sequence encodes CASSLFEDGETQYF.

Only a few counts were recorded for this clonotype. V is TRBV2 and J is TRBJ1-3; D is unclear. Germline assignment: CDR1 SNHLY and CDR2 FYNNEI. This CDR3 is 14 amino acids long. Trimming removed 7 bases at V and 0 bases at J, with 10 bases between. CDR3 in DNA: TGTGCCAGCAACAAGCCAAGCTCTGGAAACACCATATATTTT. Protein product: CASNKPSSGNTIYF.

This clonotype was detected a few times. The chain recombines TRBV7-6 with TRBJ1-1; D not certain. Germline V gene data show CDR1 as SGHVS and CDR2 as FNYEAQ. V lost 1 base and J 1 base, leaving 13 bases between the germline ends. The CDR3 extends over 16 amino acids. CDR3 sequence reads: CASSLGPAGSNTEAFF. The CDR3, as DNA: TGTGCCAGCAGCTTAGGACCGGCGGGTTCGAACACTGAAGCTTTCTTT.

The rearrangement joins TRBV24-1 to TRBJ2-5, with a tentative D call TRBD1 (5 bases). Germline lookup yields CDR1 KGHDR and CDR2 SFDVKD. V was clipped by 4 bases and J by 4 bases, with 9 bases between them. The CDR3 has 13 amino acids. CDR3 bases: TGTGCCACCAGTGAAGGGGCCCCAGAGACCCAGTACTTC. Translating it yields CATSEGAPETQYF.

The CDR3 protein is CASSPQGAITDTQYF. The CDR3 DNA reads as TGTGCCAGCTCACCGCAGGGGGCTATCACAGATACGCAGTATTTT. This sequence joins TRBV18 and TRBJ2-3, with 8 bases matching TRBD1. Germline V lookup: CDR1 KGHSH, CDR2 LQKENI. This CDR3 region has 15 residues. V gave up 3 bases and J gave up 2 bases; unmatched junction bases: 4.

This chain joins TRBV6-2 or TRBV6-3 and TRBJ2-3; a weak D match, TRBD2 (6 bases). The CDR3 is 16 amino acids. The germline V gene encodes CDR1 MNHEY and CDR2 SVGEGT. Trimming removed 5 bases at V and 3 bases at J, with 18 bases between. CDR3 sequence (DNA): TGTGCCAGCAGTACCCGACACGGGAGTAGAACAGATACGCAGTATTTT. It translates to CASSTRHGSRTDTQYF.

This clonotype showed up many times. The CDR3 DNA follows: TGTGCCACCAGTGAAGGGACAGGGTCCGGAGAGACCCAGTACTTC. This translates into CATSEGTGSGETQYF. The rearrangement uses TRBV24-1 and TRBJ2-5, with 9 bases lining up with TRBD1. The germline V gene has CDR1 KGHDR and CDR2 SFDVKD. V was clipped by 4 bases and J by 4 bases; unmatched bases: 6. This CDR3 region has 15 residues.

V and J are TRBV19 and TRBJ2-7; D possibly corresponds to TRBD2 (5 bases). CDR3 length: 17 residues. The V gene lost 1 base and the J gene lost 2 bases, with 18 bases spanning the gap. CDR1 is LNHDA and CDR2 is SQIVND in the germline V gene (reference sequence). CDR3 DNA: TGTGCCAGTAGTATAGCGGGGTCGGAGACTTTGACCTACGAGCAGTACTTC. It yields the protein CASSIAGSETLTYEQYF.

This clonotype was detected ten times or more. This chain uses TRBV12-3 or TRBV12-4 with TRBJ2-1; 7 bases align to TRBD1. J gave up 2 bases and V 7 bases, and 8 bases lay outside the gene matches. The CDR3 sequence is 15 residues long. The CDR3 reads CASKMTGSTYNEQFF. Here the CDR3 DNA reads TGTGCCAGCAAAATGACAGGGAGTACCTACAATGAGCAGTTCTTC.

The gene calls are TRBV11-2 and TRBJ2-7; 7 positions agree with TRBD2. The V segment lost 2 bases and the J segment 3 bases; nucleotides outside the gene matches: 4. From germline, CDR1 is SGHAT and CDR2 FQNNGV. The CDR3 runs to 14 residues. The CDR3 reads CASSLYGEGYEQYF. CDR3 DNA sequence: TGTGCCAGCAGCTTATATGGGGAGGGCTACGAGCAGTACTTC.

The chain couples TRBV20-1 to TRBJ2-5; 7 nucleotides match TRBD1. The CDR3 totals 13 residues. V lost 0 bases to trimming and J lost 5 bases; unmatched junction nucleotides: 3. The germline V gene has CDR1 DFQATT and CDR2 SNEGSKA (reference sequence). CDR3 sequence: CSARDTGVETQYF. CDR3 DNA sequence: TGCAGTGCTAGAGATACAGGGGTGGAGACCCAGTACTTC.